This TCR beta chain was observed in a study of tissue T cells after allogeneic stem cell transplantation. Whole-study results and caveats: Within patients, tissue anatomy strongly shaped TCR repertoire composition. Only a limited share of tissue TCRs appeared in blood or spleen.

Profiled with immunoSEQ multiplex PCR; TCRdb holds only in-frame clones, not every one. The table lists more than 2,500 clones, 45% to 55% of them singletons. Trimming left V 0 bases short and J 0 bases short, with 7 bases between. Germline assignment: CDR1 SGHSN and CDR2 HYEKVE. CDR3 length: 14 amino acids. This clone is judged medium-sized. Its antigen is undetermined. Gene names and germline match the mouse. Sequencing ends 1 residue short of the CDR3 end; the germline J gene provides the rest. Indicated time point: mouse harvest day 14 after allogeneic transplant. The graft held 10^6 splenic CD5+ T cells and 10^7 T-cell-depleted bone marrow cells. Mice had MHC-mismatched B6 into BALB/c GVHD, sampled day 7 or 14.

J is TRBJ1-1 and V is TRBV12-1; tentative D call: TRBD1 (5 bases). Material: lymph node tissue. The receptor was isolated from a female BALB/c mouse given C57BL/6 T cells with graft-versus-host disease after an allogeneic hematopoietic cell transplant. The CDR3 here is CASSLRQPNTEVFF. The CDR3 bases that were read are TGTGCCAGCTCTCTCCGACAGCCAAACACAGAAGTCTTC.